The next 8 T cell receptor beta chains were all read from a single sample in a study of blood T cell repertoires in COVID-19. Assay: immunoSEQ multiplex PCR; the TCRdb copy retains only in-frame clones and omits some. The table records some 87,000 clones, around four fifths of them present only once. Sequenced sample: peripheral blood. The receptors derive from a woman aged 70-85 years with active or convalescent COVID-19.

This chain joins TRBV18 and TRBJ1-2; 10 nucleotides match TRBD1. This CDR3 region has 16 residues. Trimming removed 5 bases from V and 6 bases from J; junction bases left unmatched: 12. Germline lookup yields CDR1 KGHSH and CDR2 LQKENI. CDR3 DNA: TGTGCCAGCTCATCGCGACAGGGGGCGAATGTAGATGGCTACACCTTC. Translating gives CASSSRQGANVDGYTF.

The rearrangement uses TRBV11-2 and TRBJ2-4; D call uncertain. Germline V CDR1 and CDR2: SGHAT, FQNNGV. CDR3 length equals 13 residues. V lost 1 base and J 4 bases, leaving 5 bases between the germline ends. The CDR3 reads CASSLAGKNIQYF. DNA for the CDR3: TGTGCCAGCAGCTTAGCCGGGAAAAACATTCAGTACTTC.

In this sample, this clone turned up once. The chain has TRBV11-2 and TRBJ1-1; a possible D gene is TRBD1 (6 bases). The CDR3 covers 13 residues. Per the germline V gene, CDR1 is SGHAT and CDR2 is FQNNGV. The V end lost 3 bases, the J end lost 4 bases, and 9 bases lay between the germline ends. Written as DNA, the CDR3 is TGTGCCAGCAGCTTCCCAGGGGCCACTGAAGCTTTCTTT. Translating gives CASSFPGATEAFF.

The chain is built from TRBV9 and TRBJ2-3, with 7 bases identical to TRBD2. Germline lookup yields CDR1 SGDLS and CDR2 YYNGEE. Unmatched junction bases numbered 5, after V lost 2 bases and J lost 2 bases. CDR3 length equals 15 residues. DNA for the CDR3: TGTGCCAGCAGCGTTTTAGCGGGTCCCACAGATACGCAGTATTTT. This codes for CASSVLAGPTDTQYF.

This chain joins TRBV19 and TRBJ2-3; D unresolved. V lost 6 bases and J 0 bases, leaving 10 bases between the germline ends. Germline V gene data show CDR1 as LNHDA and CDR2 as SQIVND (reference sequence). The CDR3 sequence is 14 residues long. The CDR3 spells CASSPISSTDTQYF. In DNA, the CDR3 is TGTGCCAGTAGCCCTATTTCTAGCACAGATACGCAGTATTTT.

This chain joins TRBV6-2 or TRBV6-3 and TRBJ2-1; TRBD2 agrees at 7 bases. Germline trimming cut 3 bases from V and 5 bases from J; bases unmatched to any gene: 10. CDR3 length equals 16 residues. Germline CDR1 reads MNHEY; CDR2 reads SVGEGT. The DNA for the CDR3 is TGTGCCAGCAGTTATGGGGGGGGGACCCCGGACAATGAGCAGTTCTTC. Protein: CASSYGGGTPDNEQFF.

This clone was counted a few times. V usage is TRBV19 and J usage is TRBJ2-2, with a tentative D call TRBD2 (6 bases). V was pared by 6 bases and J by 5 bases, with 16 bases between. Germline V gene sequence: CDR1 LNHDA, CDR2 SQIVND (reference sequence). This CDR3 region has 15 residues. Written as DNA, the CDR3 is TGTGCCAGTAGCCCCGGGACTCGGGGGACCGGGGAGCTGTTTTTT. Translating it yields CASSPGTRGTGELFF. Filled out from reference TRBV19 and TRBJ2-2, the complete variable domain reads DGGITQSPKYLFRKEGQNVTLSCEQNLNHDAMYWYRQDPGQGLRLIYYSQIVNDFQKGDIAEGYSVSREKKESFPLTVTSAQKNPTAFYLCASSPGTRGTGELFFGEGSRLTVL.

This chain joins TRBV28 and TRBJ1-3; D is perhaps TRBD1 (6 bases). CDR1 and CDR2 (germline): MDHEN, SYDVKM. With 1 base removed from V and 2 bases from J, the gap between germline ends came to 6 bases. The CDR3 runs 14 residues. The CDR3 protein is CASSLSGAGNTIYF. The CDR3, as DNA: TGTGCCAGCAGTTTATCAGGGGCTGGAAACACCATATATTTT.